The 5 T cell receptor beta chains given below trace back to one sample, sequenced in a study of vaccination and CD4 T cells after COVID-19. No antigen is known for these receptors. An Oncomine TCR Beta short-read assay was used to sequence the DNA from cultured CD4+ T cells. MiXCR was run by TCRdb on the PCR reads, yielding one entry per CDR3 protein. The top ten clones hold 8.5% to 10% of a sample with about 19,000 distinct CDR3 sequences, about 60% of them seen once. Treatment specified: roughly 10-day PBMC culture with coronavirus spike peptide pools or control peptides (ViraFEST assay). The source was CD4+ T cells from blood, cultured in vitro, collected after SARS-CoV-2 vaccination. The receptors derive from a human donor who had recovered from COVID-19.

This clonotype was observed a few times. The chain couples TRBV18 to TRBJ1-5; D gene unclear. Trimming pared 3 bases from V and 0 bases from J, leaving 6 bases between. The CDR3 is 14 residues long. CDR1 and CDR2 (germline): KGHSH, LQKENI. CDR3 sequence (DNA): TGTGCCAGCTCACCTCTGGGTAGCAATCAGCCCCAGCATTTT. Translated: CASSPLGSNQPQHF.

This chain connects TRBV21-1 to TRBJ1-3; no DNA check was done on the table's D call, TRBD1. TRBV21-1 is termed a pseudogene. The CDR3 has 14 residues. CDR3 region: CASSKARAGGPIYF. DNA of the CDR3: TGTGCCAGCAGCAAAGCTCGGGCAGGGGGACCCATATATTTT.

The V gene is TRBV24-1, the J gene TRBJ1-2; no definite D call. V was cut by 4 bases and J by 4 bases, with 3 bases left in between. Germline CDR1 is KGHDR and CDR2 is SFDVKD. The CDR3 totals 11 residues. The chain's CDR3 is CATSDSYGYTF. The CDR3 region has the DNA TGTGCCACCAGTGACTCCTATGGCTACACCTTC.

This CDR3 reads CASSPDRPNEAFF. The DNA of the CDR3 is TGTGCCAGCAGCCCGGACAGACCCAATGAAGCTTTCTTT. The chain recombines TRBV11-2 with TRBJ1-1, with D possibly being TRBD1 (6 bases). This CDR3 is 13 amino acids long. V lost 5 bases and J lost 7, with 14 bases in between. CDR1 SGHAT and CDR2 FQNNGV come from the germline V gene. Based on the CDR3 plus reference TRBV11-2 and TRBJ1-1, the full variable domain is EAGVAQSPRYKIIEKRQSVAFWCNPISGHATLYWYQQILGQGPKLLIQFQNNGVVDDSQLPKDRFSAERLKGVDSTLKIQPAKLEDSAVYLCASSPDRPNEAFFGQGTRLTVV.

This clonotype was seen a few times. The chain employs TRBV15 and TRBJ2-5; tentatively, D is TRBD2 (6 bases). The V end was cut by 0 bases, the J end by 4 bases, with 12 bases between. The germline V gene has CDR1 LNHNV and CDR2 YYDKDF (reference sequence). The CDR3 extends over 15 amino acids. CDR3 amino acids: CATSRDFQGGETQYF. In DNA form, the CDR3 reads TGTGCCACCAGCAGAGATTTTCAGGGAGGAGAGACCCAGTACTTC.